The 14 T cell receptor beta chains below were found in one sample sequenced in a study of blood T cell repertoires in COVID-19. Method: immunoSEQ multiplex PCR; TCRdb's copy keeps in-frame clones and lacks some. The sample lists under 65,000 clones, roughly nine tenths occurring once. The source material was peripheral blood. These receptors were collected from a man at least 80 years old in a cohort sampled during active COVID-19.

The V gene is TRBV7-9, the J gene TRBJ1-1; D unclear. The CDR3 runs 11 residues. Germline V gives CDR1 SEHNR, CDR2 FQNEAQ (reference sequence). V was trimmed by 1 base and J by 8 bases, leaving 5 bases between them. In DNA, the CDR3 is TGTGCCAGCAGCTTAGATCTGGAAGCTTTCTTT. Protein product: CASSLDLEAFF.

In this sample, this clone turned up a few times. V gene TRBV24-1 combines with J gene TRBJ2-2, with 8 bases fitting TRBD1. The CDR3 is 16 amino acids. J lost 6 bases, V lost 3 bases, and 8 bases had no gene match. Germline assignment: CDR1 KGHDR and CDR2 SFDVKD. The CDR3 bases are TGTGCCACCAGTGATCCCGGACAGGGTGAGGCCGGGGAGCTGTTTTTT. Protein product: CATSDPGQGEAGELFF.

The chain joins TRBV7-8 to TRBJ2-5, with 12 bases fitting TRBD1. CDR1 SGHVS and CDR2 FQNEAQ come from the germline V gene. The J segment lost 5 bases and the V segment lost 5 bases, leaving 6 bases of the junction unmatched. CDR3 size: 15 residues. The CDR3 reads CASSPRDRGLETQYF. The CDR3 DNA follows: TGTGCCAGCAGCCCCCGGGACAGGGGGCTTGAGACCCAGTACTTC.

This CDR3 reads CASSLGLNNEQFF. As DNA, the CDR3 is TGTGCCAGCAGCTTAGGACTTAACAATGAGCAGTTCTTC. The gene calls are TRBV11-2 and TRBJ2-1; no definite D call. The V gene lost 1 base and the J gene lost 5 bases, with 6 bases spanning the gap. Germline CDR1 SGHAT, CDR2 FQNNGV. The CDR3 sequence is 13 residues long.

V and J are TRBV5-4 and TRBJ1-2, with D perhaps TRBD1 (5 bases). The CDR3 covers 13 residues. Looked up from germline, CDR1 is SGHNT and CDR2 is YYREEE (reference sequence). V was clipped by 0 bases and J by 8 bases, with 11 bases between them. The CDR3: CASSLAGGEGYTF. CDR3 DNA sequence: TGTGCCAGCAGCTTGGCGGGAGGGGAGGGCTACACCTTC.

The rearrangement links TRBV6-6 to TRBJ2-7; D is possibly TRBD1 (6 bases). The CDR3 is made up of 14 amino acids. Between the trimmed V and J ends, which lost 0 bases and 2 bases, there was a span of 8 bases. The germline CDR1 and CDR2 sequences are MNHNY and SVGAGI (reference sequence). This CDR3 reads CASSYSGHPYEQYF. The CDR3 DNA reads TGTGCCAGCAGTTACTCGGGACACCCCTACGAGCAGTACTTC.

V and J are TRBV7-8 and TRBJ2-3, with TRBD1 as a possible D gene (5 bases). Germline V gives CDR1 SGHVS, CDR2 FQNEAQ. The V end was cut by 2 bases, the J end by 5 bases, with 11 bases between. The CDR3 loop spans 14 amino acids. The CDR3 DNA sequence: TGTGCCAGCAGCTTACCCAGGGTCAGAGATACGCAGTATTTT. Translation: CASSLPRVRDTQYF.

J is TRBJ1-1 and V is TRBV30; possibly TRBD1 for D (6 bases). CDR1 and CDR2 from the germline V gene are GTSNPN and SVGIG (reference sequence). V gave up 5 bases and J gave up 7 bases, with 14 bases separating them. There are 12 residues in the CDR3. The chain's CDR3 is CAWGQGISEAFF. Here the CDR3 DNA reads TGTGCCTGGGGGCAGGGGATTAGTGAAGCTTTCTTT.

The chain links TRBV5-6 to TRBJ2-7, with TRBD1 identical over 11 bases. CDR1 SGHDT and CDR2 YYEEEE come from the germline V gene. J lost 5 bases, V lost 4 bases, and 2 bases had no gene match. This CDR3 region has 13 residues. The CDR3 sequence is CASSLGQGDEQYF. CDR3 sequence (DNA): TGTGCCAGCAGCCTGGGACAGGGGGACGAGCAGTACTTC.

The CDR3 spells CASSQLQGFREQFF. CDR3 sequence (DNA): TGTGCCAGCAGCCAACTACAGGGGTTTAGGGAGCAGTTCTTC. V and J are TRBV13 and TRBJ2-1, with TRBD1 identical over 7 bases. CDR1 PRHDT and CDR2 FYEKMQ come from the germline V gene (reference sequence). V lost 5 bases, J lost 10 bases, and 11 bases stayed unmatched. CDR3 length: 14 amino acids.

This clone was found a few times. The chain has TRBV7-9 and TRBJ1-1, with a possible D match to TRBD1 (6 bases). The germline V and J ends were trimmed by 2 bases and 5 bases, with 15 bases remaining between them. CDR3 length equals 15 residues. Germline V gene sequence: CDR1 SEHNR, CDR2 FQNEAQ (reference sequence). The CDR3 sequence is CASSLPTGSTTEAFF. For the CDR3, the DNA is TGTGCCAGCAGCTTACCAACAGGGTCAACAACTGAAGCTTTCTTT.

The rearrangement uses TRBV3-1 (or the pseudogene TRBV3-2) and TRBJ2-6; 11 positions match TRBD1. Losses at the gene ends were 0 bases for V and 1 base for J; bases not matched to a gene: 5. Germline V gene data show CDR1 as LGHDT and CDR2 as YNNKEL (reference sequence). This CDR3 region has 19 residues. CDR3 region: CASSQDLGQGASGANVLTF. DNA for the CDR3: TGTGCCAGCAGCCAAGATCTCGGACAGGGGGCATCTGGGGCCAACGTCCTGACTTTC.

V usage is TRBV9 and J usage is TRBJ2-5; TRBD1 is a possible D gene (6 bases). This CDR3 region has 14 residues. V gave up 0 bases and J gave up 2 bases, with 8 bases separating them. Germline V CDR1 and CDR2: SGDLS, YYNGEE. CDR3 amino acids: CASSVEDRQETQYF. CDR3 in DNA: TGTGCCAGCAGCGTAGAGGACAGACAAGAGACCCAGTACTTC.

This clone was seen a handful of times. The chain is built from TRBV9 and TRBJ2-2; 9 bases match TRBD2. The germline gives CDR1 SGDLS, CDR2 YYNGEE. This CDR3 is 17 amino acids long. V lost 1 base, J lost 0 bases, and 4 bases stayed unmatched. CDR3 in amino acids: CASSVLAGFANTGELFF. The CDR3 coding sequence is TGTGCCAGCAGCGTACTAGCGGGGTTCGCGAACACCGGGGAGCTGTTTTTT.